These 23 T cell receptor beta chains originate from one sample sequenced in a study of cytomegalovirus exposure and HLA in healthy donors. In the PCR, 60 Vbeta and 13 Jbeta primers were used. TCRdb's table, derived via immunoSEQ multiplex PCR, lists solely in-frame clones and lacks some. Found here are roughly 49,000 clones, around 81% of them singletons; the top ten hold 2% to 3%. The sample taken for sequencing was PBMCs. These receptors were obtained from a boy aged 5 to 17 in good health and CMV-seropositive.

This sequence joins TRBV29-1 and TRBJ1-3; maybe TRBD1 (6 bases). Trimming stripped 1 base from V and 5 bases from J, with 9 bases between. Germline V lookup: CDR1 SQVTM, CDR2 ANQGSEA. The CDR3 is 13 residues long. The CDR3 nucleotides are TGCAGCGTTGAAGGGGACACCAGAAACACCATATATTTT. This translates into CSVEGDTRNTIYF. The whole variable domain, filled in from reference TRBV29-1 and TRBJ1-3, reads SAVISQKPSRDICQRGTSLTIQCQVDSQVTMMFWYRQQPGQSLTLIATANQGSEATYESGFVIDKFPISRPNLTFSTLTVSNMSPEDSSIYLCSVEGDTRNTIYFGEGSWLTVV.

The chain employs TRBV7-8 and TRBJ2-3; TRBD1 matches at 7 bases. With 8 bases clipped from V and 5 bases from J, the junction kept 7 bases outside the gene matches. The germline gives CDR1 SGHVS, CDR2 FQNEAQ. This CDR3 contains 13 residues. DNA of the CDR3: TGTGCCAGCCGGGCAGGGGGAATAGATACGCAGTATTTT. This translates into CASRAGGIDTQYF. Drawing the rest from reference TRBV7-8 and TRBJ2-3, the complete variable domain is GAGVSQSPRYKVAKRGQDVALRCDPISGHVSLFWYQQALGQGPEFLTYFQNEAQLDKSGLPSDRFFAERPEGSVSTLKIQRTQQEDSAVYLCASRAGGIDTQYFGPGTRLTVL.

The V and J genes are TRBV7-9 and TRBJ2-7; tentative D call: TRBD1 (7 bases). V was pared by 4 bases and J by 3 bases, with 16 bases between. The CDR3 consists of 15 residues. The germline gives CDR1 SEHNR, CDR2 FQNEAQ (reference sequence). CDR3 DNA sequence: TGTGCCAGCAGCTCAGAGGAGGGGGCCTTCTACGAGCAGTACTTC. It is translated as CASSSEEGAFYEQYF.

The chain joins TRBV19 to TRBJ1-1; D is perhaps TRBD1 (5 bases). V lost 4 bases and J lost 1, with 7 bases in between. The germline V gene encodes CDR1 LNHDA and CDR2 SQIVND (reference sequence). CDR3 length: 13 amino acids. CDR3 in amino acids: CASSTTGNTEAFF. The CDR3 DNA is TGTGCCAGTAGTACCACAGGGAACACTGAAGCTTTCTTT.

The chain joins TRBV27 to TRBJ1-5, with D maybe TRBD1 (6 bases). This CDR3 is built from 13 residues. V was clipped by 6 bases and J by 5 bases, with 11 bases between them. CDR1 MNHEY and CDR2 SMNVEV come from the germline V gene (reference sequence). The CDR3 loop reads CASRGQSDQPQHF. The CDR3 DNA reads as TGTGCCAGCAGGGGACAATCCGATCAGCCCCAGCATTTT.

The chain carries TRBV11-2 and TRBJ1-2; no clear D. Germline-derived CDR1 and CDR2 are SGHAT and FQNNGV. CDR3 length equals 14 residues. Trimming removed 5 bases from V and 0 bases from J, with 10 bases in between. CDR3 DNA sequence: TGTGCCAGCAGCCCAACCGGGGCTAACTATGGCTACACCTTC. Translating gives CASSPTGANYGYTF.

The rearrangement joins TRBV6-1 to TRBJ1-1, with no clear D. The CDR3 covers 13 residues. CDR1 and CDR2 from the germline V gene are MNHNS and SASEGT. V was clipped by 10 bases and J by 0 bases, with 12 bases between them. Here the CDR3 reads CATRERLNTEAFF. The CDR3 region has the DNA TGTGCCACCCGTGAGAGGCTGAACACTGAAGCTTTCTTT.

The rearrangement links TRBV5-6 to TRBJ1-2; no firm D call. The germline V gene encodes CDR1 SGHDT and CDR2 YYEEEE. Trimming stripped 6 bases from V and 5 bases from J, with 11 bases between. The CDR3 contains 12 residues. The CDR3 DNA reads TGTGCCAGCACCCAGGCAGTTTATGGCTACACCTTC. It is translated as CASTQAVYGYTF.

The CDR3 loop reads CASSRSGTPKLFF. The DNA for the CDR3 is TGTGCCAGCAGCCGCTCCGGGACACCGAAACTGTTTTTT. The rearrangement links TRBV7-9 to TRBJ1-4; weak D call: TRBD1 (6 bases). V lost 5 bases, J lost 11 bases, and 15 bases lay in between. CDR1 SEHNR and CDR2 FQNEAQ come from the germline V gene (reference sequence). This CDR3 is 13 amino acids long.

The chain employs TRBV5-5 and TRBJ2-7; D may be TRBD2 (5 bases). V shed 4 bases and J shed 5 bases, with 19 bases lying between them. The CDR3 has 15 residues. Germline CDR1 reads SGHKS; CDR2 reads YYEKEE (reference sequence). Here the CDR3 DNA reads TGTGCCAGCAGCCTCGTTCAAGCTCCCGGGGACGAGCAGTACTTC. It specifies CASSLVQAPGDEQYF.

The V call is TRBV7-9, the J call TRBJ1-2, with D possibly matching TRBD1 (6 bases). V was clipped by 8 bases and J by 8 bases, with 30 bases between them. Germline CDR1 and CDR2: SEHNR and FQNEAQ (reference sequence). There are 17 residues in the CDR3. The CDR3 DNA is TGTGCCAGCCCCCGGGGGGTTATACGAAAGACAGGTGCGGGCTACACCTTC. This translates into CASPRGVIRKTGAGYTF.

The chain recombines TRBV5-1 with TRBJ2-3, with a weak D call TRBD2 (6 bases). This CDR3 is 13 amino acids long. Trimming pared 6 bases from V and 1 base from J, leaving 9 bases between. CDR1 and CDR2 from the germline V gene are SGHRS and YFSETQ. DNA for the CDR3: TGCGCCAGCACGGGCGGGGGCACAGATACGCAGTATTTT. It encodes CASTGGGTDTQYF. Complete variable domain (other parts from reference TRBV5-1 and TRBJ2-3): KAGVTQTPRYLIKTRGQQVTLSCSPISGHRSVSWYQQTPGQGLQFLFEYFSETQRNKGNFPGRFSGRQFSNSRSEMNVSTLELGDSALYLCASTGGGTDTQYFGPGTRLTVL.

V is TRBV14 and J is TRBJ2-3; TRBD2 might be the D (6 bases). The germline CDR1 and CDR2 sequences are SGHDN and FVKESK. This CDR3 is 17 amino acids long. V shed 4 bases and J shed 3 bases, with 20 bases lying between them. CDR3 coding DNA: TGTGCCAGCAGCCTAATGGAGGGAAGAAGGGCAACAGATACGCAGTATTTT. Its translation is CASSLMEGRRATDTQYF. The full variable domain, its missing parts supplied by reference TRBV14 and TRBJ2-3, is EAGVTQFPSHSVIEKGQTVTLRCDPISGHDNLYWYRRVMGKEIKFLLHFVKESKQDESGMPNNRFLAERTGGTYSTLKVQPAELEDSGVYFCASSLMEGRRATDTQYFGPGTRLTVL.

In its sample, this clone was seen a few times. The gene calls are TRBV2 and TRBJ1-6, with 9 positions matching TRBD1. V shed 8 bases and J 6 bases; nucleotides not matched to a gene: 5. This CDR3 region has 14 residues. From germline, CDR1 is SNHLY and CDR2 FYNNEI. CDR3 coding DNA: TGTGCCAGCCTCACGGGACAGGGTAATTCACCCCTCCACTTT. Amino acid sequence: CASLTGQGNSPLHF. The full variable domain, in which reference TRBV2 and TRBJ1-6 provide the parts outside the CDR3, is EPEVTQTPSHQVTQMGQEVILRCVPISNHLYFYWYRQILGQKVEFLVSFYNNEISEKSEIFDDQFSVERPDGSNFTLKIRSTKLEDSAMYFCASLTGQGNSPLHFGNGTRLTVT.

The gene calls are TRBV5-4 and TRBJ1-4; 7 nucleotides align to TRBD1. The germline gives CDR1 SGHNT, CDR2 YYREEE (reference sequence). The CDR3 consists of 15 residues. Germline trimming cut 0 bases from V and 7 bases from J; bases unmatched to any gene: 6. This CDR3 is CASSLDRGVAEKLFF. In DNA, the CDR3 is TGTGCCAGCAGCTTGGACAGGGGTGTTGCTGAAAAACTGTTTTTT.

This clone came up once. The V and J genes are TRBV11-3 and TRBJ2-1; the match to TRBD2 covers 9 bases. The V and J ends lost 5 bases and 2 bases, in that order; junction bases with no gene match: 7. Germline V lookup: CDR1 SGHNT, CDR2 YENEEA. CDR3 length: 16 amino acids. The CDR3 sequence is CASSPFRGGAYNEQFF. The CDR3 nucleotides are TGTGCCAGCAGCCCTTTTCGCGGGGGGGCCTACAATGAGCAGTTCTTC.

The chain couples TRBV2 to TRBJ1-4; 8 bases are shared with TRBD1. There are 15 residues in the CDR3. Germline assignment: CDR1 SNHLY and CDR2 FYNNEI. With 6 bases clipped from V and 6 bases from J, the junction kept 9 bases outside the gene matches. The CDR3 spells CASRGPGQVYEKLFF. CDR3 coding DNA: TGTGCCAGCAGGGGACCGGGACAGGTTTATGAAAAACTGTTTTTT.

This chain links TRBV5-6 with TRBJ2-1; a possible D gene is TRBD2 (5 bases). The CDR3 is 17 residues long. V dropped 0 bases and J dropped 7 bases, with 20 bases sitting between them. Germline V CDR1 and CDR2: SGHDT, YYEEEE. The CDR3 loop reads CASSLAGPGVTGNEQFF. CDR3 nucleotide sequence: TGTGCCAGCAGCTTGGCGGGTCCCGGGGTTACGGGAAATGAGCAGTTCTTC.

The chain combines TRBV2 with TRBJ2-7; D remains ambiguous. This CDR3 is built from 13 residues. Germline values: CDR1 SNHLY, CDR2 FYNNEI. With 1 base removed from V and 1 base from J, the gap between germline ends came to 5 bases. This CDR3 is CASSEDRSYEQYF. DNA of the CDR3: TGTGCCAGCAGTGAAGACAGATCCTACGAGCAGTACTTC.

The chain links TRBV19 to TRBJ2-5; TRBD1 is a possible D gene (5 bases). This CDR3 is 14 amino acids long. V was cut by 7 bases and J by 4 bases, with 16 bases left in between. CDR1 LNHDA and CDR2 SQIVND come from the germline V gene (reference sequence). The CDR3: CASKPGPRGETQYF. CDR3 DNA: TGTGCCAGTAAACCAGGGCCCAGAGGAGAGACCCAGTACTTC.

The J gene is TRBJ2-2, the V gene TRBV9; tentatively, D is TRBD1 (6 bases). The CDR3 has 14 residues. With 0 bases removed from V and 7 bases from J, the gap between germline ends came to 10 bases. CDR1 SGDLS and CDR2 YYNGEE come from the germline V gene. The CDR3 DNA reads TGTGCCAGCAGCGTAGATATAGGGGGCGGGGAGCTGTTTTTT. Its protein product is CASSVDIGGGELFF.

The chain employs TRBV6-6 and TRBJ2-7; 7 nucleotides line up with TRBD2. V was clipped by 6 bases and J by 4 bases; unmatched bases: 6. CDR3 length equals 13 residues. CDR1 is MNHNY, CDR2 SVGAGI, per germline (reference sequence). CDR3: CASRGGGGYEQYF. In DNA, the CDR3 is TGTGCCAGCAGGGGCGGGGGAGGATACGAGCAGTACTTC.

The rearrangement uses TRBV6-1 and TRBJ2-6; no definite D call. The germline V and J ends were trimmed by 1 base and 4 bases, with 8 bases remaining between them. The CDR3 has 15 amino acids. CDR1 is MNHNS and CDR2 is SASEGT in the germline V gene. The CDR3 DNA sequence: TGTGCCAGCAGTGAAGTACAATCCGGGGCCAACGTCCTGACTTTC. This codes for CASSEVQSGANVLTF.